The 11 T cell receptor beta chains in this list originate from one sample, sequenced in a study of patients and donors after allogeneic stem cell transplantation (dated by TCRdb to 2019 to 2021). The library relied on RT-PCR. Sequencing used a NextSeq 550. In TCRdb, the public reads were trimmed at Q25 with fastp and aligned with MiXCR, with productive beta chains retained. Each CDR3 protein gets just one entry, which takes the most common genes and DNA from the rows behind it. Counted in this sample were 15,000 to 25,000 distinct CDR3 sequences; 4.5% to 5.5% of them appeared once. Around 42% of the sample comes from the top ten. Material for sequencing was blood, either unsorted or a sorted T cell fraction (not recorded which). The receptors were sampled from a human donor who was either an allogeneic HSCT recipient or a stem cell or donor lymphocyte infusion donor (not recorded which). It is not recorded whose cells these are; they may come from a transplant donor.

This clonotype came up many times. This chain uses TRBV20-1 with TRBJ2-2; 7 bases agree with TRBD2. V gave up 0 bases and J gave up 4 bases; unmatched junction bases: 11. This CDR3 is 17 amino acids long. Per germline, CDR1 DFQATT and CDR2 SNEGSKA (reference sequence). CDR3 in amino acids: CSARDPGRERGTGELFF. Here the CDR3 DNA reads TGCAGTGCTAGAGATCCCGGGCGGGAGCGCGGCACCGGGGAGCTGTTTTTT.

This clonotype was seen many times. This rearrangement joins TRBV11-1 to TRBJ1-5, with D possibly matching TRBD1 (5 bases). From germline, CDR1 is SGHAT and CDR2 FQDESV (reference sequence). V was cut by 1 base and J by 0 bases, with 19 bases left in between. This CDR3 is built from 19 residues. DNA of the CDR3: TGTGCCAGCAGCTTAGATTTATCATGGGGCAGGGCTAGCAATCAGCCCCAGCATTTT. As protein: CASSLDLSWGRASNQPQHF.

This clonotype was seen at least ten times. V usage is TRBV20-1 and J usage is TRBJ1-1; D is unclear. Germline CDR1 is DFQATT and CDR2 is SNEGSKA (reference sequence). The CDR3 spans 12 residues. CDR3 sequence reads: CSEKGRNTEAFF. CDR3 DNA sequence: TGCAGCGAGAAAGGGCGGAACACTGAAGCTTTCTTT.

The V and J genes are TRBV2 and TRBJ2-5; TRBD2 agrees at 10 bases. J gave up 5 bases and V 8 bases, and 11 bases lay outside the gene matches. The V gene's germline CDR1 is SNHLY and CDR2 FYNNEI. The CDR3 runs to 15 residues. The DNA of the CDR3 is TGTGCCAGCTTACAAGCTAGCGGGAGAGGGGAGACCCAGTACTTC. Its translation: CASLQASGRGETQYF.

This clonotype occurred many times. The chain is built from TRBV15 and TRBJ1-4, with D tentatively TRBD1 (5 bases). The germline V and J ends were trimmed by 5 bases and 0 bases, with 10 bases remaining between them. Germline V gives CDR1 LNHNV, CDR2 YYDKDF (reference sequence). The CDR3 is 15 amino acids. The DNA for the CDR3 is TGTGCCACCAGCGCCCAGGGTTCAACTAATGAAAAACTGTTTTTT. Amino acid sequence: CATSAQGSTNEKLFF.

This clonotype came up a few times. This rearrangement joins TRBV7-3 to TRBJ2-2; D might be TRBD1 (6 bases). CDR3 length equals 13 residues. CDR1 is SGHTA, CDR2 FQGTGA, per germline. The V gene lost 4 bases and the J gene lost 7 bases, with 10 bases spanning the gap. The CDR3 protein is CASSSQGNGELFF. The CDR3 region has the DNA TGTGCCAGCAGCTCTCAGGGGAACGGGGAGCTGTTTTTT.

Ten or more counts support this clonotype. The chain uses TRBV15 and TRBJ2-5; D might be TRBD2 (6 bases). The V end was cut by 1 base, the J end by 2 bases, with 11 bases between. The CDR3 sequence is 15 residues long. Germline-derived CDR1 and CDR2 are LNHNV and YYDKDF (reference sequence). The CDR3 is CATSRVWRAQETQYF. For the CDR3, the DNA is TGTGCCACCAGCAGAGTCTGGAGGGCACAAGAGACCCAGTACTTC. Looking up the rest from reference TRBV15 and TRBJ2-5 gives the full variable domain: DAMVIQNPRYQVTQFGKPVTLSCSQTLNHNVMYWYQQKSSQAPKLLFHYYDKDFNNEADTPDNFQSRRPNTSFCFLDIRSPGLGDTAMYLCATSRVWRAQETQYFGPGTRLLVL.

The J gene is TRBJ1-2, the V gene TRBV30; no firm D call. Germline-derived CDR1 and CDR2 are GTSNPN and SVGIG (reference sequence). CDR3 length equals 13 residues. Trimming pared 2 bases from V and 4 bases from J, leaving 11 bases between. In nucleotides, the CDR3 is TGTGCCTGGAGTCGATCCTGGAGCTATGGCTACACCTTC. Amino acids: CAWSRSWSYGYTF.

This clonotype occurred many times. The chain joins TRBV5-1 to TRBJ2-3; D is possibly TRBD2 (6 bases). The CDR3 runs 14 residues. CDR1 is SGHRS, CDR2 YFSETQ, per germline. V dropped 4 bases and J dropped 3 bases, with 12 bases sitting between them. DNA for the CDR3: TGCGCCAGCAGCCCCGACCGGGGGACAGATACGCAGTATTTT. Its protein product is CASSPDRGTDTQYF.

This clonotype appeared a few times. J is TRBJ1-1 and V is TRBV5-1; no reliable D call. V lost 4 bases, J lost 8 bases, and 18 bases lay in between. The CDR3 extends over 14 amino acids. Germline lookup yields CDR1 SGHRS and CDR2 YFSETQ. CDR3 sequence reads: CASSPRTDLKEAFF. The DNA for the CDR3 is TGCGCCAGCAGCCCCCGGACGGATCTAAAGGAAGCTTTCTTT.

This rearrangement joins TRBV2 to TRBJ1-2; 8 nucleotides match TRBD1. The CDR3 contains 13 residues. Trimming at V came to 3 bases and at J to 8 bases, leaving 5 bases not matched to a gene. Germline CDR1 SNHLY, CDR2 FYNNEI. The CDR3 DNA reads TGTGCCAGCAGTGATCAGGGGGCGGGCGGCTACACCTTC. This gives the protein CASSDQGAGGYTF.